Listed below are T cell receptor beta chains from one sample, sequenced in a study of T-cell reconstitution after alpha-beta-depleted transplantation in children. TCRdb re-derived calls from the PCR reads in MiXCR, one entry per CDR3 protein. The table includes around 480,000 distinct CDR3 sequences, less than 35% detected once. Sample: PBMCs from the stem cell graft donor, taken from the stem cell graft. The receptor set was obtained from a human donor who donated a stem cell graft to a child with aplastic anemia. Each CDR3 is given with its conserved first and last residue. D genes are given only for firm matches. Size is stated for part of the rows, as once, few or many counts, or as a class when the clone is expanded.

TRBJ1-5,13,-,TRBV6-1,-,TGTGCCAGCCAGCAAGGCATCAATCAGCCCCAGCATTTT,CASQQGINQPQHF
TRBJ2-1,16,few,TRBV6-2/TRBV6-3,TRBD2,TGTGCCAGCAGTACCAGCCCTAGCGGGGGCTACAATGAGCAGTTCTTC,CASSTSPSGGYNEQFF
TRBJ2-1,15,-,TRBV11-2,TRBD2,TGTGCCAGCAGCCTGCTAGCGGGGCCCTACAATGAGCAGTTCTTC,CASSLLAGPYNEQFF
TRBJ2-7,16,-,TRBV28,-,TGTGCCAGCAGTCTCCCCGCGGGGCGGCTCACCTACGAGCAGTACTTC,CASSLPAGRLTYEQYF
TRBJ2-5,13,-,TRBV29-1,-,TGCAGCGTTAATTCCGGGACGGAAGAGACCCAGTACTTC,CSVNSGTEETQYF
TRBJ2-3,11,-,TRBV6-1,-,TGTGCCAGCCCCACCCCAGATACGCAGTATTTT,CASPTPDTQYF
TRBJ2-1,19,-,TRBV5-1,TRBD2,TGCGCCAGCAGCCCCGCCGGGACTAGCGGGAGAGGGACCTACAATGAGCAGTTCTTC,CASSPAGTSGRGTYNEQFF
TRBJ1-1,13,few,TRBV20-1,-,TGCAGTGCTAGAGATGAGGGAGACACTGAAGCTTTCTTT,CSARDEGDTEAFF
TRBJ2-2,18,-,TRBV20-1,TRBD2,TGCAGTGCTAGAGCCCATAGCGGGAGGGACGCGAACACCGGGGAGCTGTTTTTT,CSARAHSGRDANTGELFF
TRBJ2-2,17,-,TRBV7-8,TRBD1,TGTGCCAGCAGCTTAGCCGTTACAGGGGGCGCAGCCGGGGAGCTGTTTTTT,CASSLAVTGGAAGELFF
TRBJ2-1,15,-,TRBV7-8,-,TGTGCCAGCAGCTTTTATGCCGGGGAACACAATGAGCAGTTCTTC,CASSFYAGEHNEQFF
TRBJ1-5,13,many,TRBV29-1,-,TGCAGCGCGGGAGGGGGGTCCAATCAGCCCCAGCATTTT,CSAGGGSNQPQHF
TRBJ2-7,15,-,TRBV15,TRBD2,TGTGCCACCAGCAGAGCGGGAGGGTCCTACACGGAGCAGTACTTC,CATSRAGGSYTEQYF
TRBJ2-3,15,-,TRBV10-3,-,TGTGCCATCAGTATACGGGACAACCGCACAGATACGCAGTATTTT,CAISIRDNRTDTQYF
TRBJ2-7,14,-,TRBV6-2/TRBV6-3,-,TGTGCCAGCAGACAGCTTAGCGGAACTTACGAGCAGTACTTC,CASRQLSGTYEQYF
TRBJ2-5,17,-,TRBV11-1,TRBD1,TGTGCCAGCAGCCTCTACGGGACAGGGGTGCTCCAAGAGACCCAGTACTTC,CASSLYGTGVLQETQYF
TRBJ2-7,14,few,TRBV12-3/TRBV12-4,-,TGTGCCAGCAGTTTAGGTAGTAGTTCGTACGAGCAGTACTTC,CASSLGSSSYEQYF
TRBJ1-1,17,-,TRBV20-1,TRBD1,TGCAGTCCTCAGGTGGGACAGCCTAAGCGGGGGGCTAGGGAAGCTTTCTTT,CSPQVGQPKRGAREAFF
TRBJ2-1,13,many,TRBV29-1,TRBD2,TGCAGCGCCGGACTAGCGGGAGGTTATGAGCAGTTCTTC,CSAGLAGGYEQFF
TRBJ1-2,11,-,TRBV20-1,-,TGCAGTGCTCCAGACAGGAATGGCTACACCTTC,CSAPDRNGYTF
TRBJ1-2,12,-,TRBV29-1,-,TGCAGCGTTGAAGAGTACGGTTATGGCTACACCTTC,CSVEEYGYGYTF
TRBJ2-1,13,few,TRBV20-1,-,TGCAGTGCTAGATTACGGCTGTGGGGTGAGCAGTTCTTC,CSARLRLWGEQFF
TRBJ2-5,14,-,TRBV27,TRBD1,TGTGCCAGCAGTTCGACAGGGGGAGCGAGGACCCAGTACTTC,CASSSTGGARTQYF
TRBJ2-5,13,-,TRBV6-6,-,TGTGCCAGCAGTTATCGGCGGCAAGAGACCCAGTACTTC,CASSYRRQETQYF
TRBJ2-5,14,few,TRBV5-1,TRBD2,TGCGCCAGTCAACTAGCGGGAGTCCAAGAGACCCAGTACTTC,CASQLAGVQETQYF
TRBJ2-7,13,few,TRBV5-4,TRBD1,TGTGCCAGCAGCCCGGGACAGGGGGACGAGCAGTACTTC,CASSPGQGDEQYF
TRBJ2-1,14,once,TRBV12-3/TRBV12-4,-,TGTGCCAGCAGGCCTACGGGGGCGCACAATGAGCAGTTCTTC,CASRPTGAHNEQFF
TRBJ2-3,11,many,TRBV7-2,-,TGTGCCAGCAGCTTACTAGATACGCAGTATTTT,CASSLLDTQYF
TRBJ1-1,15,-,TRBV12-5,-,TGTGCTAGTGGTCCCAGCCCAGGGGACGGCACTGAAGCTTTCTTT,CASGPSPGDGTEAFF
TRBJ1-2,14,few,TRBV30,-,TGTGCCTGGAGTTACAGCCCCAGGAACTATGGCTACACCTTC,CAWSYSPRNYGYTF
TRBJ1-1,12,-,TRBV6-2/TRBV6-3,-,TGTGCCAGCAGCGATCTCCCAGGCGAAGCTTTCTTT,CASSDLPGEAFF
TRBJ2-7,13,few,TRBV7-8,-,-,CASSFGPGAEEYF
TRBJ1-4,17,-,TRBV4-1,-,TGCGCCAGCAGCCAGGGGGAATTGTGGTTGGTAAATGAAAAACTGTTTTTT,CASSQGELWLVNEKLFF
TRBJ2-3,15,few,TRBV5-1,-,TGCGCCAGCAGCTTGTACCCAACGGAGACAGATACGCAGTATTTT,CASSLYPTETDTQYF
TRBJ2-3,13,-,TRBV20-1,TRBD2,TGCAGTGCTAGGACTAGCGGCGGGGATACGCAGTATTTT,CSARTSGGDTQYF
TRBJ2-7,13,-,TRBV6-1,-,TGTGCCAGCAGTCCCGGGCAGCAATATCAGCAGTACTTC,CASSPGQQYQQYF
TRBJ1-5,14,-,TRBV5-1,-,TGCGCCAGCAGCTCCGGGGGTATCAATCAGCCCCAGCATTTT,CASSSGGINQPQHF
TRBJ1-2,12,-,TRBV19,-,TGTGCCAGTCGTATTAGGGGCTCTGGCTACACCTTC,CASRIRGSGYTF
TRBJ1-1,15,-,TRBV30,-,TGTGCCTGGAGCGGGGGGATGGGAGCTGTACTGGAAGCTTTCTTT,CAWSGGMGAVLEAFF
TRBJ2-7,15,-,TRBV9,TRBD2,TGTGCCAGCAGCGTAGAAGTAGCGGGGGTCTGGGAGCAGTACTTC,CASSVEVAGVWEQYF
TRBJ2-7,13,-,TRBV7-9,-,TGTGCCAGCAGCCAAAAGGGGTCCTACGAGCAGTACTTC,CASSQKGSYEQYF